By share, the clone carrying this T cell receptor (beta chain) counts as medium-sized. Original processing notes: It was from CDR3 differences across clinicopathological groups that a distant-metastasis classifier for papillary thyroid cancer was built. MiXCR was used by TCRdb to re-call the PCR reads. Here the V and J calls rest on TCRdb's processing, not on the authors' analysis. The sample has 35,000 to 50,000 clones, about 17% seen once; the top ten hold 9% to 10%. Patients had received no treatment of any kind before thyroid surgery. These data belong to a study of metastatic and nonmetastatic thyroid tumors. This CDR3 region has 13 residues. CDR1 and CDR2 from the germline V gene are MNHNS and SASEGT. The ends were cut back, 6 bases at V and 5 bases at J, with 13 bases in the middle.

The specimen sequenced was tumor tissue. The source is a female donor with papillary thyroid cancer or a benign thyroid nodule (not recorded which). Some clones in this sample may be carry-over from other donors' samples. The chain employs TRBV6-1 and TRBJ1-2; the D gene is possibly TRBD1 (6 bases). Here the CDR3 reads CASRTGTLYGYTF. The CDR3 bases are TGTGCCAGCAGAACCGGGACACTTTATGGCTACACCTTC.